The 29 T cell receptor beta chains given below trace back to one sample, sequenced in a study of CD8+CD57+ T cells in acquired aplastic anemia. An expansion of CD8+CD57+ cells by flow cytometry had been shown in patients chosen for sequencing. CDR3 and TCR beta VDJ profiling relied on a genomic DNA template. TCRdb analysed the reads with MiXCR anew, one entry per CDR3 protein. The sample records approximately 150,000 distinct CDR3 sequences, more than 45% being singletons. Sequencing input: sorted CD4+, CD8+, or CD8+CD57+ T cells (not recorded which) from PBMCs. All receptors come from a human donor with aplastic anemia.

This CDR3 is CASSRQSSNYGYTF. The CDR3 DNA reads TGTGCCAGCAGCAGACAGTCCTCTAACTATGGCTACACCTTC. The genes are TRBV2 and TRBJ1-2; D possibly corresponds to TRBD1 (5 bases). Germline CDR1 SNHLY, CDR2 FYNNEI. V was pared by 6 bases and J by 0 bases, with 11 bases between. The CDR3 length is 14 residues.

V is TRBV29-1 and J is TRBJ1-3; D is unresolved. Germline CDR1 and CDR2: SQVTM and ANQGSEA. This CDR3 is built from 12 residues. V lost 5 bases, J lost 8 bases, and 13 bases lay in between. The CDR3: CSVHQVGDTIYF. CDR3 sequence (DNA): TGCAGCGTTCATCAGGTGGGAGACACCATATATTTT.

This clonotype came up many times. This chain connects TRBV29-1 to TRBJ2-3, with a weak D call TRBD1 (6 bases). The V gene lost 3 bases and the J gene lost 3 bases, with 10 bases spanning the gap. Germline assignment: CDR1 SQVTM and CDR2 ANQGSEA. The CDR3 consists of 13 residues. Written as DNA, the CDR3 is TGCAGCGTTGACAGGGGCCGGACAGATACGCAGTATTTT. Translation gives CSVDRGRTDTQYF.

Of note for this clonotype: A much larger clone lies a single base off, so this may be a read error. The rearrangement uses TRBV7-2 and TRBJ2-1; the D gene is possibly TRBD1 (5 bases). CDR3 length: 16 amino acids. CDR1 SGHTA and CDR2 FQGNSA come from the germline V gene. This chain's CDR3 is CAGSLAPGISYNEQFF. The CDR3 nucleotides read TGTGCCGGCAGCTTAGCACCAGGGATCTCCTACAATGAGCAGTTCTTC.

Comments on this clonotype: This may be a read error: a much more frequent sequence differs by one nucleotide. The genes are TRBV9 and TRBJ2-3; D uncertain. The V end was cut by 7 bases, the J end by 2 bases, with 11 bases between. The germline CDR1 and CDR2 sequences are SGDLS and YYNGEE. The CDR3 is 13 amino acids. CDR3 nucleotide sequence: TGTGCCAGCGGCGGTCCGGCCACAGATACGCAGTATTTT. Residues: CASGGPATDTQYF.

The CDR3, as DNA: TGTGCCAGCGGGCAAGGGGCAGGGCAAGAGACCCAGTACTTC. This codes for CASGQGAGQETQYF. The chain uses TRBV2 and TRBJ2-5; perhaps TRBD1 as D (5 bases). The CDR3 is made up of 14 amino acids. Germline CDR1 reads SNHLY; CDR2 reads FYNNEI. Between the trimmed V and J ends, which lost 8 bases and 2 bases, there was a span of 15 bases. The full variable domain, its missing parts supplied by reference TRBV2 and TRBJ2-5, is EPEVTQTPSHQVTQMGQEVILRCVPISNHLYFYWYRQILGQKVEFLVSFYNNEISEKSEIFDDQFSVERPDGSNFTLKIRSTKLEDSAMYFCASGQGAGQETQYFGPGTRLLVL.

The rearrangement links TRBV15 to TRBJ2-1; 15 bases map to TRBD2. The trim removed 4 bases at V and 8 bases at J, leaving 9 bases unmatched. The CDR3 has 17 residues. Germline V lookup: CDR1 LNHNV, CDR2 YYDKDF (reference sequence). CDR3 residues: CATSKGLAGGVIDEQFF. Written as DNA, the CDR3 is TGTGCCACCAGCAAGGGACTAGCGGGAGGAGTTATAGATGAGCAGTTCTTC.

This chain links TRBV7-2 with TRBJ2-7; 8 nucleotides line up with TRBD2. Germline CDR1 and CDR2: SGHTA and FQGNSA. V gave up 3 bases and J gave up 5 bases; unmatched junction bases: 6. CDR3 length equals 14 residues. CDR3 residues: CASSLALLADEQYV. The CDR3 DNA reads as TGTGCCAGCAGCTTGGCTTTACTAGCGGACGAGCAGTACGTC.

This sequence joins TRBV7-2 and TRBJ1-1; 7 positions agree with TRBD1. The CDR3 is made up of 14 amino acids. Per germline, CDR1 SGHTA and CDR2 FQGNSA. V shed 5 bases and J 4 bases; nucleotides not matched to a gene: 7. This CDR3 is CASSMRGRRTEAFF. The DNA of the CDR3 is TGTGCCAGCAGCATGAGGGGGCGTCGCACTGAAGCTTTCTTT.

This clonotype was observed at least ten times. J is TRBJ1-2 and V is TRBV7-2; D is possibly TRBD1 (5 bases). Between the trimmed V and J ends, which lost 4 bases and 3 bases, there was a span of 15 bases. Germline V gene lookup returns CDR1 SGHTA and CDR2 FQGNSA. This CDR3 spans 15 amino acids. CDR3 region: CASSSFRQTHYGYTF. As DNA, the CDR3 is TGTGCCAGCAGCTCTTTCCGACAGACTCACTATGGCTACACCTTC.

This clonotype was detected ten times or more. The chain has TRBV4-2 and TRBJ2-2; D remains ambiguous. The ends were cut back, 0 bases at V and 5 bases at J, with 13 bases in the middle. The CDR3 has 16 amino acids. Germline V gene lookup returns CDR1 LGHNA and CDR2 YNFKEQ. For the CDR3, the DNA is TGTGCCAGCAGCCAAGATCTAGGATCCAGTACCGGGGAGCTGTTTTTT. Its translation: CASSQDLGSSTGELFF.

This sequence joins TRBV9 and TRBJ2-6; D unresolved. CDR3 length: 16 residues. Trimming pared 0 bases from V and 0 bases from J, leaving 7 bases between. Germline loops: CDR1 SGDLS, CDR2 YYNGEE. CDR3 loop: CASSVAGNSGANVLTF. Here the CDR3 DNA reads TGTGCCAGCAGCGTAGCCGGCAACTCTGGGGCCAACGTCCTGACTTTC.

This clonotype showed up just once. The V call is TRBV2, the J call TRBJ1-2, with D tentatively TRBD1 (6 bases). The germline V gene encodes CDR1 SNHLY and CDR2 FYNNEI. Trimming cost V 6 bases and J 7 bases, with 9 bases left between them. The length of the CDR3 is 11 residues. CDR3 in amino acids: CASRLDSGYTF. The CDR3 coding sequence is TGTGCCAGCAGGTTGGACAGTGGCTACACCTTC.

The table lists this clonotype with a few counts. The V gene is TRBV2, the J gene TRBJ2-7; TRBD1 matches at 7 bases. Trimming cost V 5 bases and J 3 bases; bases outside gene matches: 1. The CDR3 spans 12 residues. Germline CDR1 reads SNHLY; CDR2 reads FYNNEI. CDR3 residues: CASSRQGYEQYF. In nucleotides, the CDR3 is TGTGCCAGCAGTCGACAGGGCTACGAGCAGTACTTC.

This chain connects TRBV2 to TRBJ1-2; D is ambiguous. The V gene's germline CDR1 is SNHLY and CDR2 FYNNEI. CDR3 size: 13 residues. The V end was cut by 4 bases, the J end by 0 bases, with 6 bases between. The CDR3 bases are TGTGCCAGCAGTGTCCAGGCTAACTATGGCTACACCTTC. As protein: CASSVQANYGYTF.

The chain combines TRBV15 with TRBJ2-3, with D perhaps matching TRBD2 (5 bases). The CDR3 loop spans 13 amino acids. Looked up from germline, CDR1 is LNHNV and CDR2 is YYDKDF (reference sequence). Trimming removed 3 bases from V and 2 bases from J, with 6 bases in between. For the CDR3, the DNA is TGTGCCACCAGCAGGGACTTCACAGATACGCAGTATTTT. Its translation is CATSRDFTDTQYF.

DNA of the CDR3: TGTGCCAGCAGCCCGTCAGACAGGGAAGGTCAGCCCCAGCATTTT. The encoded protein is CASSPSDREGQPQHF. This sequence joins TRBV7-9 and TRBJ1-5; the match to TRBD1 covers 7 bases. J lost 6 bases, V lost 5 bases, and 10 bases had no gene match. The germline gives CDR1 SEHNR, CDR2 FQNEAQ (reference sequence). The CDR3 is 15 residues long.

A word on this clonotype: The CDR3 does not close with the conserved phenylalanine or tryptophan, likely indicating a read error. V is TRBV29-1 and J is TRBJ2-7, with D tentatively TRBD2 (6 bases). The germline CDR1 and CDR2 sequences are SQVTM and ANQGSEA. This CDR3 is 15 amino acids long. Between the trimmed V and J ends, which lost 7 bases and 2 bases, there was a span of 21 bases. The DNA of the CDR3 is TGCAGCGCTACCCCGGGGGTTTCCCTCCCCTACGAGCAGTACTCC. This sequence encodes CSATPGVSLPYEQYS.

This clonotype was observed a handful of times. The chain uses TRBV6-2 or TRBV6-3 and TRBJ2-5; TRBD2 matches 13 bases. The CDR3 consists of 18 residues. V lost 2 bases and J lost 0; bases outside the gene matches: 6. Looked up from germline, CDR1 is MNHEY and CDR2 is SVGEGT. The CDR3 nucleotides read TGTGCCAGCAGTTACGATCGACTAGCGGGGGGAGACCAAGAGACCCAGTACTTC. This sequence encodes CASSYDRLAGGDQETQYF.

This clonotype occurred many times. The V call is TRBV4-2, the J call TRBJ2-2; 11 nucleotides match TRBD1. With 4 bases clipped from V and 5 bases from J, the junction kept 9 bases outside the gene matches. Germline V gene sequence: CDR1 LGHNA, CDR2 YNFKEQ. This CDR3 region has 17 residues. DNA of the CDR3: TGTGCCAGCAGCCGGACAGGGGGCGGCCGTGGAACCGGGGAGCTGTTTTTT. Encoded protein: CASSRTGGGRGTGELFF.

To note about this clonotype: A much larger clone lies one base from this, so it may be a read error. The V call is TRBV5-4, the J call TRBJ2-7; TRBD2 agrees at 8 bases. Germline CDR1 SGHNT, CDR2 YYREEE (reference sequence). J gave up 3 bases and V 0 bases, and 5 bases lay outside the gene matches. The CDR3 has 15 amino acids. The chain's CDR3 is CASSLAGRGDYEQYV. DNA for the CDR3: TGTGCCAGCAGCTTGGCAGGGCGGGGGGACTACGAGCAGTACGTC.

The chain combines TRBV6-1 with TRBJ2-7; 9 positions match TRBD1. Per the germline V gene, CDR1 is MNHNS and CDR2 is SASEGT. V was pared by 6 bases and J by 4 bases, with 4 bases of the junction left unmatched. The CDR3 runs to 13 residues. Here the CDR3 DNA reads TGTGCCAGCAGGGGACAGGGAATTTACGAGCAGTACGTC. This translates into CASRGQGIYEQYV.

The chain recombines TRBV2 with TRBJ1-5, with 7 bases fitting TRBD1. V dropped 5 bases and J dropped 4; count of bases not matched to a gene: 5. Germline assignment: CDR1 SNHLY and CDR2 FYNNEI. CDR3 length: 14 residues. CDR3 loop: CASSQSQGNQPQHF. CDR3 coding DNA: TGTGCCAGCAGTCAATCACAGGGGAATCAGCCCCAGCATTTT.

The chain has TRBV14 and TRBJ1-6; D is possibly TRBD1 (5 bases). The germline V and J ends were trimmed by 0 bases and 0 bases, with 9 bases remaining between them. Per the germline V gene, CDR1 is SGHDN and CDR2 is FVKESK. The CDR3 is 17 residues long. This CDR3 is CASSQDTGTSYNSPLHF. DNA of the CDR3: TGTGCCAGCAGCCAAGATACCGGGACCTCCTATAATTCACCCCTCCACTTT.

The chain couples TRBV11-1 to TRBJ2-1, with TRBD2 as a possible D gene (7 bases). This CDR3 spans 14 amino acids. V was shortened by 4 bases and J by 8 bases, with 15 bases between the two germline ends. Looked up from germline, CDR1 is SGHAT and CDR2 is FQDESV (reference sequence). In DNA, the CDR3 is TGTGCCAGCAGCTGGGGAGGGGGACGCGATGAGCAGTTCTTC. Translation gives CASSWGGGRDEQFF.

V usage is TRBV7-7 and J usage is TRBJ2-2, with D perhaps matching TRBD2 (6 bases). This CDR3 is built from 13 residues. CDR1 and CDR2 from the germline V gene are SSHAT and FNYEAQ (reference sequence). V was pared by 5 bases and J by 6 bases, with 10 bases between. The CDR3 nucleotides read TGTGCCAGCAGCCCACGGGGGTCCGGGGAGCTGTTTTTT. Translated, it gives CASSPRGSGELFF.

This clonotype was found once. This may be a read error: a much more frequent sequence differs by one nucleotide. The chain uses TRBV13 and TRBJ1-2, with D perhaps TRBD1 (5 bases). Germline V gene lookup returns CDR1 PRHDT and CDR2 FYEKMQ (reference sequence). This CDR3 contains 13 residues. Trimming shortened V by 5 bases and J by 7 bases, and 14 bases separated the two germline ends. The DNA of the CDR3 is TGTGCCAGCAGCCCGTCGGGGCGGGGTGGCTACACCTTC. This sequence encodes CASSPSGRGGYTF. Complete variable domain (other parts from reference TRBV13 and TRBJ1-2): AAGVIQSPRHLIKEKRETATLKCYPIPRHDTVYWYQQGPGQDPQFLISFYEKMQSDKGSIPDRFSAQQFSDYHSELNMSSLELGDSALYFCASSPSGRGGYTFGSGTRLTVV.

The rearrangement joins TRBV7-9 to TRBJ2-7; the D is unclear. Looked up from germline, CDR1 is SEHNR and CDR2 is FQNEAQ (reference sequence). The V and J ends lost 4 bases and 3 bases respectively, with 4 bases between them. The CDR3 runs 11 residues. The CDR3 spells CASSSYYEQYF. In DNA, the CDR3 is TGTGCCAGCAGCTCCTACTACGAGCAGTACTTC. Full variable domain (missing parts from reference TRBV7-9 and TRBJ2-7): DTGVSQNPRHKITKRGQNVTFRCDPISEHNRLYWYRQTLGQGPEFLTYFQNEAQLEKSRLLSDRFSAERPKGSFSTLEIQRTEQGDSAMYLCASSSYYEQYFGPGTRLTVT.

This clonotype was detected many times. The rearrangement joins TRBV27 to TRBJ1-2, with a tentative D call TRBD1 (6 bases). The V end was cut by 3 bases, the J end by 7 bases, with 15 bases between. Looked up from germline, CDR1 is MNHEY and CDR2 is SMNVEV (reference sequence). This CDR3 has 14 amino acids. The CDR3 nucleotides read TGTGCCAGCAGTTTTACCACAGGGAGGGCTGGCTACACCTTC. Translation: CASSFTTGRAGYTF.